The 8 T cell receptor beta chains below come from one sample, sequenced in a study of CD8+ T cells in alopecia areata. Treatment of the sample: oral pan-JAK inhibitor, 5-10 mg twice daily. Sequencing templates came from extracted RNA that was reverse transcribed into cDNA. The assay was immunoSEQ multiplex PCR, and TCRdb's table has in-frame clones only and misses some. This sample has approximately 160,000 clones, with approximately 62% found just once. Sequencing used CD4+ T cells sorted from blood, obtained at week 24, from a patient treated with tofacitinib. These receptors were taken from a human donor with alopecia areata.

The V call is TRBV29-1, the J call TRBJ2-4, with TRBD1 identical over 8 bases. This CDR3 contains 18 residues. Trimming cost V 4 bases and J 3 bases; bases outside gene matches: 17. Germline CDR1 is SQVTM and CDR2 is ANQGSEA. CDR3 sequence reads: CSVGSLAGGRWGKNIQYF. In DNA form, the CDR3 reads TGCAGCGTTGGATCCCTGGCAGGGGGCCGGTGGGGCAAAAACATTCAGTACTTC.

The CDR3 is CASSRARTVDYEQYF. CDR3 nucleotide sequence: TGTGCCAGCAGTAGGGCCAGGACAGTGGACTACGAGCAGTACTTC. The chain has TRBV2 and TRBJ2-7; a possible D gene is TRBD1 (6 bases). The germline gives CDR1 SNHLY, CDR2 FYNNEI. The CDR3 runs to 15 residues. V was trimmed by 5 bases and J by 3 bases, leaving 17 bases between them.

Remarks on this clone: Other DNA sequences in this specimen translate into the identical CDR3. The genes are TRBV20-1 and TRBJ1-2; tentatively, D is TRBD1 (5 bases). Looked up from germline, CDR1 is DFQATT and CDR2 is SNEGSKA (reference sequence). V shed 3 bases and J shed 3 bases, with 5 bases lying between them. This CDR3 has 11 residues. CDR3 bases: TGCAGTGCTAGCAGGGACTATGGCTACACCTTC. It codes for CSASRDYGYTF.

The rearrangement uses TRBV7-2 and TRBJ1-2, with D possibly matching TRBD1 (6 bases). The CDR3 is 15 amino acids. Germline CDR1 SGHTA, CDR2 FQGNSA. Trimming cost V 5 bases and J 4 bases, with 17 bases left between them. The CDR3 region has the DNA TGTGCCAGCAGCGCAAGACAGGCCGCGGGCTATGGCTACACCTTC. As protein: CASSARQAAGYGYTF.

This clone was seen a few times. The rearrangement links TRBV30 to TRBJ1-6, with 7 positions matching TRBD1. CDR3 size: 16 residues. Germline CDR1 and CDR2: GTSNPN and SVGIG (reference sequence). J lost 7 bases, V lost 2 bases, and 11 bases had no gene match. CDR3 protein: CAWSSYRDSWNSPLHF. In DNA form, the CDR3 reads TGTGCCTGGAGTTCCTACCGGGACAGTTGGAATTCACCCCTCCACTTT.

This chain links TRBV30 with TRBJ1-5; possible D gene TRBD1, 6 bases. This CDR3 spans 13 amino acids. V was pared by 2 bases and J by 6 bases, with 11 bases between. CDR1 is GTSNPN and CDR2 is SVGIG in the germline V gene (reference sequence). DNA for the CDR3: TGTGCCTGGAGTAACAGGGACTCTCAGCCCCAGCATTTT. Translating it yields CAWSNRDSQPQHF.

This clone was picked up a small number of times. This chain joins TRBV29-1 and TRBJ2-5; 9 bases fit TRBD1. The J segment lost 4 bases and the V segment lost 7 bases, leaving 7 bases of the junction unmatched. Germline V gene data show CDR1 as SQVTM and CDR2 as ANQGSEA. The CDR3 contains 13 residues. CDR3 nucleotides: TGCAGCGCCCAAAGACAGGGGGGAGAGACCCAGTACTTC. Residues: CSAQRQGGETQYF. The full variable domain, in which reference TRBV29-1 and TRBJ2-5 provide the parts outside the CDR3, is SAVISQKPSRDICQRGTSLTIQCQVDSQVTMMFWYRQQPGQSLTLIATANQGSEATYESGFVIDKFPISRPNLTFSTLTVSNMSPEDSSIYLCSAQRQGGETQYFGPGTRLLVL.

The rearrangement links TRBV7-8 to TRBJ2-3, with D possibly TRBD2 on 7 matching bases. Germline V gene lookup returns CDR1 SGHVS and CDR2 FQNEAQ. The V end was cut by 1 base, the J end by 0 bases, with 14 bases between. The length of the CDR3 is 17 residues. CDR3 in amino acids: CASSLGRGAQSTDTQYF. CDR3 bases: TGTGCCAGCAGCTTAGGACGGGGGGCGCAGAGCACAGATACGCAGTATTTT.